This T cell receptor (beta chain) derives from a study of T cells in Graves' hyperthyroidism and ophthalmopathy. This clonotype was seen many times. Amplification of TCR beta CDR3 regions used RNA as the template. An initial round of RT-PCR targeting the TCR CDR3 relied on the HTBI primer set. One entry per CDR3 protein, called by TCRdb with MiXCR from the multiplex PCR reads. The sample lists approximately 610,000 distinct CDR3 sequences; over 15% were seen once. This sequence was found in a woman aged 18-30 years with Graves' hyperthyroidism. Specimen: blood.

The CDR3 DNA reads TGTGCCAGCAGCAGCGGACAGGCAACTAATGAAAAACTGTTTTTT. Its protein is CASSSGQATNEKLFF. This chain uses TRBV11-2 with TRBJ1-4, with TRBD1 matching 7 bases. Trimming cost V 5 bases and J 0 bases; bases outside gene matches: 3. Germline CDR1 is SGHAT and CDR2 is FQNNGV. The CDR3 loop spans 15 amino acids.